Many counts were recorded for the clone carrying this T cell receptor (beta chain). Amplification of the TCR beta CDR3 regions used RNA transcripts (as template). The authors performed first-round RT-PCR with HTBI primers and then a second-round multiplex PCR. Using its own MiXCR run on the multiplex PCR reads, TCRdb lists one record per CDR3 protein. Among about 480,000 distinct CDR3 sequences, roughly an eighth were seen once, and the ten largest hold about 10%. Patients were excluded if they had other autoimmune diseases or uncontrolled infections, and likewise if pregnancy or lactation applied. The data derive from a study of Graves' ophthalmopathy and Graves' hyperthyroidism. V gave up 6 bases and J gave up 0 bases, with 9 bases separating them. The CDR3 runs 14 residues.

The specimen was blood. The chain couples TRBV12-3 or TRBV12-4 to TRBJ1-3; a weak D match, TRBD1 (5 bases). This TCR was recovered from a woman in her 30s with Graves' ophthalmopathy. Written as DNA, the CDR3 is TGTGCCAGCAGGGTGGGGGGCTCTGGAAACACCATATATTTT. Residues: CASRVGGSGNTIYF.